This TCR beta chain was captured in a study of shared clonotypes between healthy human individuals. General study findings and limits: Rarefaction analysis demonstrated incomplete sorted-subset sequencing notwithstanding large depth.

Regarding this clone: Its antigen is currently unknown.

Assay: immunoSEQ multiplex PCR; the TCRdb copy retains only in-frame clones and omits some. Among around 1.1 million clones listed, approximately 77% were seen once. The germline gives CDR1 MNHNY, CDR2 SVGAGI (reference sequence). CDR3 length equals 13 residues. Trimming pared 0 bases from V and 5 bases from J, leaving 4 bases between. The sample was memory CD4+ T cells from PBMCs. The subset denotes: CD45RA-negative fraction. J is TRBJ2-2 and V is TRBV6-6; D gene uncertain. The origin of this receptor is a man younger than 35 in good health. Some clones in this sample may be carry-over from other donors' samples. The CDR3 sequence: CASSYSATGELFF. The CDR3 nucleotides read TGTGCCAGCAGTTACTCAGCGACCGGGGAGCTGTTTTTT.